This TCR beta chain was observed in a study of CD8 T cells in ankylosing spondylitis. Study-wide findings and caveats: Clones linked with disease were CD8+ and fairly uncommon in the peripheral blood.

CDR1 SEHNR and CDR2 FQNEAQ come from the germline V gene (reference sequence). The ends were cut back, 8 bases at V and 3 bases at J, with 12 bases in the middle. The CDR3 is 13 amino acids. As regards this clonotype: Its antigen is undetermined.

Quantitative 5'-RACE with molecular barcodes was used to make the TCR beta libraries. TCRdb reprocessed the 5' RACE reads via MiXCR and lists one record per CDR3 protein. The top ten hold around 45% of the sample, which has fewer than 35,000 distinct CDR3 sequences, roughly 29% seen once. The sequence derives from a male donor with ankylosing spondylitis. V and J are TRBV7-9 and TRBJ2-3; the D is unclear. Sequencing used synovial fluid, either unsorted or a sorted T cell fraction (not recorded which). The CDR3 loop is CASFLIGTDTQYF. The CDR3 DNA reads TGTGCCAGCTTTTTGATAGGGACAGATACGCAGTATTTT.